This T cell receptor beta chain was profiled in a study of Ad26.COV2.S vaccination and SARS-CoV-2 variants. Overall study context: Donor allocation was to the COV1001 Ad26.COV2.S trial arm.

The CDR3 is 15 residues long. The method was immunoSEQ multiplex PCR; TCRdb's version includes in-frame clones alone and lacks a portion of them. The sample gives about 400,000 clones, 75% to 90% of which show up once; roughly 3.5% is in the top ten. Treatment here: around 19 received Ad26.COV2.S at low or high dose, single or two shots; 5 received placebo; per-sample allocation not given. After the first vaccine or placebo injection, samples were drawn on day 63. Vaccination used an Ad26 vector expressing Wuhan-strain SARS-CoV-2 spike. The V call is TRBV21-1, the J call TRBJ1-1; the tabulated D call, TRBD1, remains unverified against the DNA. TRBV21-1 is a pseudogene segment. The sequencing used peripheral blood, collected in a trial of Ad26.COV2.S vaccine versus placebo. The receptor comes from a person between 18 and 59 years old who received the Ad26.COV2.S COVID-19 vaccine or a placebo. The CDR3 DNA is TGTGCCAGCAGCAAAGACGACAGGATGAACACTGAAGCTTTCTTT. Translating it yields CASSKDDRMNTEAFF.